These 17 T cell receptor beta chains originate from one sample sequenced in a study of T cell responses to AZD1222 COVID-19 vaccine. Profiled with immunoSEQ multiplex PCR; TCRdb holds only in-frame clones, not every one. The table has approximately 150,000 clones, roughly 89% seen once. Material: peripheral blood, obtained on day 0 of AZD1222 vaccination. The receptor set was obtained from an adult in good health.

This chain links TRBV2 with TRBJ1-6, with D possibly TRBD1 on 6 matching bases. V lost 7 bases to trimming and J lost 9 bases, with 19 bases between them. Germline V gene data show CDR1 as SNHLY and CDR2 as FYNNEI. The CDR3 extends over 15 amino acids. CDR3 sequence reads: CASIDRSGRTSPLHF. The CDR3 DNA is TGTGCCAGCATCGACAGGTCAGGGCGTACTTCACCCCTCCACTTT.

The genes are TRBV5-5 and TRBJ1-1, with TRBD1 as a possible D gene (6 bases). The CDR3 is made up of 15 amino acids. Germline V gene lookup returns CDR1 SGHKS and CDR2 YYEKEE (reference sequence). V shed 0 bases and J shed 5 bases, with 14 bases lying between them. The CDR3 coding sequence is TGTGCCAGCAGCTTGGATACCAGGGGATGGACTGAAGCTTTCTTT. Its translation: CASSLDTRGWTEAFF.

This chain connects TRBV6-1 to TRBJ1-5, with no clear D. In germline, CDR1 is MNHNS, CDR2 SASEGT. Trimming removed 3 bases at V and 2 bases at J, with 5 bases between. The length of the CDR3 is 13 residues. As DNA, the CDR3 is TGTGCCAGCAGTGATCTGGGCAATCAGCCCCAGCATTTT. This gives the protein CASSDLGNQPQHF.

The V and J genes are TRBV11-2 and TRBJ2-7; 11 nucleotides line up with TRBD2. Germline CDR1 and CDR2: SGHAT and FQNNGV. The trim removed 4 bases at V and 2 bases at J, leaving 7 bases unmatched. The CDR3 length is 16 residues. CDR3 DNA: TGTGCCAGCAGCTGGGCCGGGACTAGCGGTCCCTACGAGCAGTACTTC. It is translated as CASSWAGTSGPYEQYF.

The V and J genes are TRBV2 and TRBJ1-5; the D gene is possibly TRBD1 (6 bases). Germline CDR1 is SNHLY and CDR2 is FYNNEI. V lost 4 bases and J lost 7, with 17 bases in between. The CDR3 has 15 amino acids. The DNA for the CDR3 is TGTGCCAGCAGTGTGGTCAGGGGAACCGGGCAGCCCCAGCATTTT. It yields the protein CASSVVRGTGQPQHF.

A word on this clone: This is likely a read error, given that the CDR3 carries no conserved phenylalanine or tryptophan at its end. It is unclear where the CDR3 begins or ends on the DNA, so no DNA is shown, and the CDR3 is as TCRdb lists it. V gene TRBV7-9 combines with J gene TRBJ1-1. The germline V gene encodes CDR1 SEHNR and CDR2 FQNEAQ (reference sequence). Counting both end residues, the CDR3 totals 10 amino acids. The CDR3 loop reads CASSPLAPEV.

The J gene is TRBJ2-7, the V gene TRBV7-8; 9 nucleotides align to TRBD1. The germline V gene encodes CDR1 SGHVS and CDR2 FQNEAQ. V trimming: 5 bases; J trimming: 1 base; junction bases outside the gene matches: 15. There are 18 residues in the CDR3. The DNA for the CDR3 is TGTGCCAGCAGCCCGACACCCCCCGTACAGGGGGCATCCTACGAGCAGTACTTC. Its translation is CASSPTPPVQGASYEQYF.

CDR3 nucleotide sequence: TGTGCCACCAGCACCCTAGCGGGACCCTTGGAGCAGTACTTC. Translated: CATSTLAGPLEQYF. This chain connects TRBV15 to TRBJ2-7; 9 bases match TRBD2. Trimming cost V 4 bases and J 7 bases; bases outside gene matches: 8. There are 14 residues in the CDR3. Per the germline V gene, CDR1 is LNHNV and CDR2 is YYDKDF (reference sequence).

This clone was seen just once. This CDR3 is also generated by other DNA sequences in the sample. This chain connects TRBV10-1 to TRBJ1-1; D gene unclear. The CDR3 spans 13 residues. Trimming stripped 0 bases from V and 0 bases from J, with 2 bases between. The germline gives CDR1 WNHNN, CDR2 SYGVQD (reference sequence). CDR3 sequence (DNA): TGCGCCAGCAGTGAGTCACTGAACACTGAAGCTTTCTTT. It encodes CASSESLNTEAFF.

This chain links TRBV6-5 with TRBJ1-5; D not certain. The CDR3 is made up of 15 amino acids. Germline V gene data show CDR1 as MNHEY and CDR2 as SVGAGI. Trimming removed 5 bases from V and 3 bases from J, with 14 bases in between. CDR3 loop: CASSREGRNNQPQHF. The CDR3 region has the DNA TGTGCCAGCAGTCGTGAGGGAAGAAACAATCAGCCCCAGCATTTT.

This clone was detected once. The V and J genes are TRBV27 and TRBJ2-7; D unresolved. Per germline, CDR1 MNHEY and CDR2 SMNVEV (reference sequence). There are 16 residues in the CDR3. V was shortened by 8 bases and J by 6 bases, with 26 bases between the two germline ends. The CDR3 here is CASLSNAAPDFGEQYF. The CDR3 DNA follows: TGTGCCAGCCTTTCAAACGCGGCACCCGATTTTGGCGAGCAGTACTTC.

The chain has TRBV3-1 (or the pseudogene TRBV3-2) and TRBJ2-7; 8 bases line up with TRBD2. Germline CDR1 LGHDT, CDR2 YNNKEL (reference sequence). This CDR3 is built from 15 residues. Losses at the gene ends were 1 base for V and 1 base for J; bases not matched to a gene: 3. The CDR3 nucleotides read TGTGCCAGCAGCCAAGCGCCTAGCGGGTCCTACGAGCAGTACTTC. It translates to CASSQAPSGSYEQYF.

Points on this clone: The junction and the germline gene differ at one end; a read error may be behind it. This chain joins TRBV7-7 and TRBJ2-2; TRBD2 might be the D (5 bases). The CDR3 has 14 residues. Looked up from germline, CDR1 is SSHAT and CDR2 is FNYEAQ (reference sequence). The CDR3 DNA reads TGTGCTAGCAGCTTAGCGATTAACACCGGGGAGCTGTTTTTT. Translated, it gives CASSLAINTGELFF.

The chain combines TRBV6-5 with TRBJ1-5, with unresolved D. The germline V gene has CDR1 MNHEY and CDR2 SVGAGI. The V gene lost 6 bases and the J gene lost 6 bases, with 12 bases spanning the gap. CDR3 length: 13 residues. The CDR3 region is CASRLTETQPQHF. The CDR3 nucleotides read TGTGCCAGCAGACTAACAGAGACTCAGCCCCAGCATTTT.

V usage is TRBV6-5 and J usage is TRBJ1-1; D might be TRBD1 (6 bases). Trimming left V 0 bases short and J 10 bases short, with 18 bases between. CDR3 length: 15 residues. Germline loops: CDR1 MNHEY, CDR2 SVGAGI. CDR3 sequence reads: CASSYSRGGRRSAFF. The CDR3, as DNA: TGTGCCAGCAGTTACTCGAGAGGGGGTAGAAGATCAGCTTTCTTT.

This clone was seen a single time. Other nucleotide sequences from this sample produce the same CDR3. This chain connects TRBV7-2 to TRBJ2-6; 7 nucleotides match TRBD1. The CDR3 is made up of 15 amino acids. After removal of 6 bases from V and 0 bases from J, the junction contained 2 bases not matched to a gene. Germline V gene data show CDR1 as SGHTA and CDR2 as FQGNSA. CDR3 in amino acids: CASSPGGSGANVLTF. In DNA, the CDR3 is TGTGCCAGCAGTCCAGGGGGCTCTGGGGCCAACGTCCTGACTTTC. The whole variable domain, filled in from reference TRBV7-2 and TRBJ2-6, reads GAGVSQSPSNKVTEKGKDVELRCDPISGHTALYWYRQSLGQGLEFLIYFQGNSAPDKSGLPSDRFSAERTGGSVSTLTIQRTQQEDSAVYLCASSPGGSGANVLTFGAGSRLTVL.

The chain couples TRBV7-9 to TRBJ1-1; 7 nucleotides line up with TRBD1. This CDR3 is built from 14 residues. V shed 4 bases and J 0 bases; nucleotides not matched to a gene: 2. Germline V CDR1 and CDR2: SEHNR, FQNEAQ (reference sequence). CDR3 DNA: TGTGCCAGCAGCTCTGGGACAGTGAACACTGAAGCTTTCTTT. Protein sequence: CASSSGTVNTEAFF.